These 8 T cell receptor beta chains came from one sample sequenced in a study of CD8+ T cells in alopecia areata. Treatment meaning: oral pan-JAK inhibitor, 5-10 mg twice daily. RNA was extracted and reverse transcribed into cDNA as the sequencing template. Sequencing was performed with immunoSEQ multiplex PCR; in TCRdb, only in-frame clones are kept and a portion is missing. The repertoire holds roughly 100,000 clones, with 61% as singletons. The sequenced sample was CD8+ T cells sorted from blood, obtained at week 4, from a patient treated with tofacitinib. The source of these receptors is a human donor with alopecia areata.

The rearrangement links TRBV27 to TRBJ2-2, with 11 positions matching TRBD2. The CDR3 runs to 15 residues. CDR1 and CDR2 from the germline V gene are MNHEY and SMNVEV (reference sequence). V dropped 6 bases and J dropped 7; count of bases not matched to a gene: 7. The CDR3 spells CASRVLAGVVGELFF. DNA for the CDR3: TGTGCCAGCAGGGTACTAGCGGGAGTGGTCGGGGAGCTGTTTTTT.

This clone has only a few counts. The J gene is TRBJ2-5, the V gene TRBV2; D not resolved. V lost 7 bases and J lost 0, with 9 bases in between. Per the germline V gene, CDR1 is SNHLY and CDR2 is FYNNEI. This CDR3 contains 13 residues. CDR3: CASKVLYQETQYF. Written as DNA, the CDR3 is TGTGCCAGCAAGGTCTTGTACCAAGAGACCCAGTACTTC.

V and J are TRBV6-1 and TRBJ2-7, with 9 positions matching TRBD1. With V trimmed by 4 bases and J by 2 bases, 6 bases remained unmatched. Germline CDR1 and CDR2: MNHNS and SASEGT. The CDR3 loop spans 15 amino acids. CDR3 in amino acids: CASSVGQGPAYEQYF. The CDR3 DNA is TGTGCCAGCAGTGTTGGACAGGGGCCTGCCTACGAGCAGTACTTC.

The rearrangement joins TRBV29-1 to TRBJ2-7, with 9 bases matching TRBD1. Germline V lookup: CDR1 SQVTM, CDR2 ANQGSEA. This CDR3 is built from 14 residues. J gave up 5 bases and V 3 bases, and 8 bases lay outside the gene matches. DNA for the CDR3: TGCAGCGTTGATAGTGGGACAGGGAAGAACGAGCAGTACTTC. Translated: CSVDSGTGKNEQYF.

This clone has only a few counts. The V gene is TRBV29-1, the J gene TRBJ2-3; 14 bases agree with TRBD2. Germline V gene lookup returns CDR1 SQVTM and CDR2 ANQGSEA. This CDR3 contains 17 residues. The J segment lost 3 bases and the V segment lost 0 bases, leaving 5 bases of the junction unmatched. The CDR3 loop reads CSVEERLAGGPTDTQYF. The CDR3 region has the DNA TGCAGCGTTGAAGAACGACTAGCGGGAGGGCCAACAGATACGCAGTATTTT.

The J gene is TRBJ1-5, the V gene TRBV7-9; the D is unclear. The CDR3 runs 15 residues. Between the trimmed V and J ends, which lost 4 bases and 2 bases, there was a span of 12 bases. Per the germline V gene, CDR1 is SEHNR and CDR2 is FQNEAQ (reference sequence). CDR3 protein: CASSSEQTGNQPQHF. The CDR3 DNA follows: TGTGCCAGCAGCTCAGAACAAACAGGCAATCAGCCCCAGCATTTT.

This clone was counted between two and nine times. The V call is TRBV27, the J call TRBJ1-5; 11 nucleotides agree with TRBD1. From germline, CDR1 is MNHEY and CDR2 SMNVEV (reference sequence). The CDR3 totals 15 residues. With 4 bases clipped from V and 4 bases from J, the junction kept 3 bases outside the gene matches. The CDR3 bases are TGTGCCAGCAGTTACGGGACAGGGGGGAATCAGCCCCAGCATTTT. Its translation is CASSYGTGGNQPQHF.

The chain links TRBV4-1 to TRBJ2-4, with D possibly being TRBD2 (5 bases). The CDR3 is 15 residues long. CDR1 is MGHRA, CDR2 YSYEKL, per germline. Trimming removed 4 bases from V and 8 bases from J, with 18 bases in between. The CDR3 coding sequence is TGCGCCAGCAGCCTCACCCGGTCAGCCGGGGACATTCAGTACTTC. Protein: CASSLTRSAGDIQYF.